These 15 T cell receptor beta chains came from one sample sequenced in a study of T cells after yellow fever vaccination. MiXCR was run by TCRdb on the 5' RACE reads, yielding one entry per CDR3 protein. Here the sample spans approximately 580,000 distinct CDR3 sequences, about 15% being singletons. The sample here was PBMCs, taken around 5 days after the first yellow fever vaccination. The source is a man aged 18 to 29 who received the YFV17D yellow fever vaccine.

The chain combines TRBV4-3 with TRBJ1-2, with D possibly TRBD1 on 5 matching bases. This CDR3 has 15 amino acids. V lost 1 base and J 5 bases, leaving 14 bases between the germline ends. CDR1 is LGHNA, CDR2 YSLEER, per germline. For the CDR3, the DNA is TGCGCCAGCAGCCAAGCCACCGGGACGGGTTATGGCTACACCTTC. This encodes CASSQATGTGYGYTF.

The gene calls are TRBV20-1 and TRBJ1-1; D is uncertain. The CDR3 has 11 residues. Deletions cut 3 bases from V and 9 bases from J, with 11 bases between. In germline, CDR1 is DFQATT, CDR2 SNEGSKA (reference sequence). CDR3 DNA: TGCAGTGCTAGGGTAACCCGACAAGCTTTCTTT. This sequence encodes CSARVTRQAFF.

This clonotype occurred a few times. The chain couples TRBV7-9 to TRBJ2-1; D is possibly TRBD1 (5 bases). V was cut by 1 base and J by 0 bases, with 10 bases left in between. Germline CDR1 and CDR2: SEHNR and FQNEAQ (reference sequence). This CDR3 has 16 residues. CDR3 sequence: CASSLDRTISYNEQFF. DNA for the CDR3: TGTGCCAGCAGCTTAGACAGGACGATCTCCTACAATGAGCAGTTCTTC.

In this sample, this clonotype turned up once. The CDR3 coding sequence is TGCGCCAGCAGCTTGGCGCAGGGTGGCCTCTACGAGCAGTACGTC. This translates into CASSLAQGGLYEQYV. The chain recombines TRBV5-1 with TRBJ2-7; D possibly corresponds to TRBD1 (5 bases). The CDR3 is made up of 15 amino acids. Trimming stripped 0 bases from V and 3 bases from J, with 13 bases between. Germline CDR1 and CDR2: SGHRS and YFSETQ.

In this sample, this clonotype turned up a few times. V and J are TRBV5-1 and TRBJ2-5; 12 nucleotides line up with TRBD2. The V segment lost 4 bases and the J segment 6 bases; nucleotides outside the gene matches: 13. Per the germline V gene, CDR1 is SGHRS and CDR2 is YFSETQ. This CDR3 contains 17 residues. Here the CDR3 DNA reads TGCGCCAGCAGCAACCCTAGCGGGGGGGCTTTATGGAAGACCCAGTACTTC. It yields the protein CASSNPSGGALWKTQYF.

The V call is TRBV5-1, the J call TRBJ2-3; D gene uncertain. Germline CDR1 and CDR2: SGHRS and YFSETQ. This CDR3 region has 15 residues. The V end was cut by 4 bases, the J end by 3 bases, with 15 bases between. CDR3 coding DNA: TGCGCCAGCAGCCCGGCCGCTGGCAATACAGATACGCAGTATTTT. This translates into CASSPAAGNTDTQYF.

V and J are TRBV7-3 and TRBJ2-3; TRBD2 matches 9 bases. Germline lookup yields CDR1 SGHTA and CDR2 FQGTGA. With 5 bases clipped from V and 3 bases from J, the junction kept 9 bases outside the gene matches. The CDR3 totals 16 residues. The CDR3 region has the DNA TGTGCCAGCAGCCCCTATTCTAGCGGGGTAACAGATACGCAGTATTTT. This codes for CASSPYSSGVTDTQYF.

This clonotype was picked up a small number of times. V gene TRBV24-1 combines with J gene TRBJ2-2; D perhaps matches TRBD2 (5 bases). CDR3 length: 13 amino acids. Germline lookup yields CDR1 KGHDR and CDR2 SFDVKD. Trimming cost V 6 bases and J 6 bases, with 10 bases left between them. Written as DNA, the CDR3 is TGTGCCACCAGTCTAGGAGGATCCGGGGAGCTGTTTTTT. Its translation is CATSLGGSGELFF.

This clonotype turned up a few times. Here the CDR3 DNA reads TGCGCCAGCAGCCGAGTAGCGGGGGGGGGAGATACGCAGTATTTT. This codes for CASSRVAGGGDTQYF. J is TRBJ2-3 and V is TRBV5-1; 11 positions match TRBD2. The V and J ends lost 4 bases and 5 bases, in that order; junction bases with no gene match: 6. Per germline, CDR1 SGHRS and CDR2 YFSETQ. The CDR3 covers 15 residues.

The CDR3 DNA is TGTGCCAGCAGCTTAGCTGCAGGAGTAGGCTACGAGCAGTACTTC. It codes for CASSLAAGVGYEQYF. The chain couples TRBV11-1 to TRBJ2-7; D ambiguous. The CDR3 runs 15 residues. Trimming took off 0 bases at V and 3 bases at J, with 12 bases between the two ends. Germline CDR1 is SGHAT and CDR2 is FQDESV (reference sequence).

This clonotype showed up many times. This sequence joins TRBV7-9 and TRBJ2-3; 9 bases line up with TRBD2. Germline V gene data show CDR1 as SEHNR and CDR2 as FQNEAQ (reference sequence). CDR3 length equals 15 residues. With V trimmed by 6 bases and J by 3 bases, 7 bases remained unmatched. The CDR3 bases are TGTGCCAGCAGTTCAGCGGGGGGTTCGACAGATACGCAGTATTTT. The encoded protein is CASSSAGGSTDTQYF. Filled out from reference TRBV7-9 and TRBJ2-3, the complete variable domain reads DTGVSQNPRHKITKRGQNVTFRCDPISEHNRLYWYRQTLGQGPEFLTYFQNEAQLEKSRLLSDRFSAERPKGSFSTLEIQRTEQGDSAMYLCASSSAGGSTDTQYFGPGTRLTVL.

This clonotype has only one observation. V is TRBV6-1 and J is TRBJ2-3, with 7 nucleotides matching TRBD1. This CDR3 region has 14 residues. V shed 9 bases, J shed 8 bases, and the junction held 14 bases outside the gene matches. Germline CDR1 MNHNS, CDR2 SASEGT. This CDR3 reads CASGRDSLSGTQYF. The CDR3 DNA reads as TGTGCCAGTGGTCGGGACAGCCTTTCTGGTACGCAGTATTTT.

V and J are TRBV4-1 and TRBJ1-2, with D possibly being TRBD1 (5 bases). This CDR3 spans 14 amino acids. Germline V gene data show CDR1 as MGHRA and CDR2 as YSYEKL. Trimming left V 3 bases short and J 2 bases short, with 10 bases between. This chain's CDR3 is CASSHSGRNYGYTF. CDR3 DNA: TGCGCCAGCAGCCATTCGGGACGGAACTATGGCTACACCTTC.

Comments on this clonotype: One end of the junction is discordant with germline, which a read error may explain. J is TRBJ2-5 and V is TRBV27, with 7 positions matching TRBD1. The CDR3 extends over 14 amino acids. The germline gives CDR1 MNHEY, CDR2 SMNVEV (reference sequence). CDR3 in amino acids: CASRTGYDRETPYF. CDR3 DNA sequence: TGTGCCAGCAGGACAGGGTATGATAGGGAGACCCCGTACTTC.

A few counts support this clonotype. The CDR3 sequence: CATYGTYINEQFF. CDR3 bases: TGTGCCACTTACGGGACGTACATCAATGAGCAGTTCTTC. J is TRBJ2-1 and V is TRBV10-3, with D possibly being TRBD1 or TRBD2 (5 bases each). The germline V gene encodes CDR1 ENHRY and CDR2 SYGVKD. V was pared by 10 bases and J by 6 bases, with 16 bases between. The CDR3 contains 13 residues.